One and the same sample provided the 30 T cell receptor beta chains below, sequenced in a study of Japanese encephalitis immunity and Zika vaccine responses (dated by TCRdb to the early 2020s). PBMCs were labeled with CellTrace CFSE and cultured for around six days in RPMI with approximately 7.7% human serum plus peptide pools at 0.9 to 1 ug/mL each. Unfixed proliferating CD4 T cells were sorted on a BD FACSAria as live CD56-CD19-CD16-CD3+CD4+ CFSE-low cells. Receptor libraries were prepared by 5' RACE. Sequencing was performed on an Illumina MiSeq. The public reads were reanalyzed by TCRdb: fastp trimming at Q25, MiXCR alignment, in-frame beta chains only. Each entry merges the rows of one CDR3 protein and shows their most common DNA and genes. The sample data list about 200 distinct CDR3 sequences, and under 1.1% of these were observed just once. 48% of the sample is in the top ten clones. The material sequenced was antigen-activated CD4+ T cells from blood, cultured, taken during a Zika inactivated vaccine study. The origin of the receptors is an adult man who received an inactivated Zika virus vaccine.

By share of the sample, this clonotype is medium-sized. The CDR3 loop reads CASNLNGGDQPQHF. DNA of the CDR3: TGTGCCAGCAACCTCAACGGAGGAGATCAGCCCCAGCATTTT. The rearrangement uses TRBV6-1 and TRBJ1-5; no reliable D call. This CDR3 contains 14 residues. In germline, CDR1 is MNHNS, CDR2 SASEGT. Between the trimmed V and J ends, which lost 7 bases and 5 bases, there was a span of 15 bases.

This clonotype counts as medium-sized (0.01 to 0.1%). One end of the junction varies from germline; a read error may be responsible. V usage is TRBV19 and J usage is TRBJ2-2, with D perhaps matching TRBD2 (6 bases). CDR1 and CDR2 from the germline V gene are LNHDA and SQIVND (reference sequence). The length of the CDR3 is 13 residues. The DNA for the CDR3 is TGTGTCAGTGCGGGGCCGAACACCGGGGAGCTGTTTTTT. Protein: CVSAGPNTGELFF.

By sample fraction, this clonotype is medium-sized (0.01 to 0.1%). The chain combines TRBV5-1 with TRBJ2-2; D is unresolved. V lost 5 bases and J lost 2, with 10 bases in between. From germline, CDR1 is SGHRS and CDR2 YFSETQ. This CDR3 comprises 14 residues. The CDR3 spells CASRRRDNTGELFF. CDR3 DNA: TGCGCCAGCAGACGTCGCGACAACACCGGGGAGCTGTTTTTT.

This clonotype is labeled large. The chain is built from TRBV5-8 and TRBJ1-1, with D perhaps TRBD1 (6 bases). Trimming removed 4 bases at V and 1 base at J, with 11 bases between. The V gene's germline CDR1 is SGHTS and CDR2 YDEGEE. This CDR3 contains 14 residues. CDR3 protein: CASSAGDGNTEAFF. CDR3 DNA: TGTGCCAGCAGCGCAGGGGATGGGAACACTGAAGCTTTCTTT.

This clonotype qualifies as medium-sized. In DNA form, the CDR3 reads TGTGCCAGTAGTATCTTAGGGAGTGGGGAGCAAAATGAGCAGTTCTTC. It specifies CASSILGSGEQNEQFF. The chain is built from TRBV19 and TRBJ2-1, with a tentative D call TRBD2 (5 bases). The CDR3 has 16 amino acids. The germline V and J ends were trimmed by 3 bases and 7 bases, with 19 bases remaining between them. CDR1 is LNHDA, CDR2 SQIVND, per germline (reference sequence).

This clonotype is hyperexpanded in the sample. V gene TRBV6-4 combines with J gene TRBJ2-1; 10 bases are shared with TRBD1. Germline V CDR1 and CDR2: MRHNA, SNTAGT. V lost 7 bases to trimming and J lost 5 bases; unmatched junction nucleotides: 5. The CDR3 runs to 14 residues. The CDR3 region has the DNA TGTGCCAGCAATTCCGGGACAGGGGACAATGAGCAGTTCTTC. Translated: CASNSGTGDNEQFF.

By proportion, this clonotype is large (0.1 to 1%). The V gene is TRBV19, the J gene TRBJ2-1; TRBD2 might be the D (6 bases). Trimming shortened V by 11 bases and J by 8 bases, and 13 bases separated the two germline ends. From germline, CDR1 is LNHDA and CDR2 SQIVND (reference sequence). This CDR3 has 11 residues. The CDR3 DNA is TGTGCCGGGGGGATCGGCGATGAGCAGTTCTTC. Residues: CAGGIGDEQFF.

This clonotype counts as medium-sized. The rearrangement links TRBV7-2 to TRBJ2-1; D unclear. Trimming took off 5 bases at V and 4 bases at J, with 9 bases between the two ends. The CDR3 is made up of 13 amino acids. Germline values: CDR1 SGHTA, CDR2 FQGNSA. CDR3 sequence (DNA): TGTGCCAGCAGCCTCGGACGTTACAATGAGCAGTTCTTC. Translating it yields CASSLGRYNEQFF.

This clonotype qualifies as large. As DNA, the CDR3 is TGTGCCAGCAGTTACTCGATGGCAGGGAGGGGGGTGTACAATGAGCAGTTCTTC. The encoded protein is CASSYSMAGRGVYNEQFF. The chain is built from TRBV6-6 and TRBJ2-1, with a tentative D call TRBD2 (7 bases). V dropped 0 bases and J dropped 4 bases, with 19 bases sitting between them. The CDR3 has 18 residues. Germline CDR1 reads MNHNY; CDR2 reads SVGAGI (reference sequence).

This clonotype was seen a handful of times. The chain is built from TRBV4-3 and TRBJ1-2; D perhaps matches TRBD1 (5 bases). This CDR3 is built from 15 residues. Germline loops: CDR1 LGHNA, CDR2 YSLEER. Trimming left V 2 bases short and J 4 bases short, with 14 bases between. As DNA, the CDR3 is TGCGCCAGCAGCCAATGGGGGGAGGGGATCTATGGCTACACCTTC. Translation gives CASSQWGEGIYGYTF.

This clonotype is judged large (0.1 to 1%). V usage is TRBV30 and J usage is TRBJ1-1; perhaps TRBD1 as D (5 bases). The CDR3 is made up of 12 amino acids. Trimming cost V 5 bases and J 7 bases, with 14 bases left between them. Germline assignment: CDR1 GTSNPN and CDR2 SVGIG (reference sequence). The CDR3 is CAWGGSGREAFF. The CDR3 region has the DNA TGTGCCTGGGGAGGATCGGGACGTGAAGCTTTCTTT.

By sample fraction, this clonotype is medium-sized. J is TRBJ2-2 and V is TRBV6-2 or TRBV6-3; possibly TRBD1 for D (6 bases). Germline values: CDR1 MNHEY, CDR2 SVGEGT. CDR3 length equals 15 residues. The V end was cut by 2 bases, the J end by 3 bases, with 10 bases between. The CDR3 region is CASSYMPGDTGELFF. The CDR3 DNA sequence: TGTGCCAGCAGTTACATGCCAGGGGACACCGGGGAGCTGTTTTTT.

This clonotype is termed hyperexpanded. V usage is TRBV20-1 and J usage is TRBJ2-2, with a tentative D call TRBD2 (6 bases). Looked up from germline, CDR1 is DFQATT and CDR2 is SNEGSKA (reference sequence). V gave up 3 bases and J gave up 1 base, with 15 bases separating them. This CDR3 is 16 amino acids long. CDR3 nucleotide sequence: TGCAGTGCTAGGTCGGGCCGGGGAGGGAACACCGGGGAGCTGTTTTTT. Translating gives CSARSGRGGNTGELFF.

Judged by abundance, this clonotype is large. The chain uses TRBV5-6 and TRBJ2-5; 7 positions agree with TRBD2. Germline-derived CDR1 and CDR2 are SGHDT and YYEEEE. The CDR3 consists of 15 residues. With 3 bases clipped from V and 4 bases from J, the junction kept 9 bases outside the gene matches. The CDR3 nucleotides read TGTGCCAGCAGCTCGCGGATGGGGGGGGGAGAGACCCAGTACTTC. Encoded protein: CASSSRMGGGETQYF.

In its sample, this clonotype is medium-sized. V gene TRBV24-1 combines with J gene TRBJ1-2; D is possibly TRBD1 (6 bases). The CDR3 length is 12 residues. Looked up from germline, CDR1 is KGHDR and CDR2 is SFDVKD. V lost 9 bases and J 4 bases, leaving 11 bases between the germline ends. CDR3 bases: TGTGCCACCTCCCAGGGGTCCTATGGCTACACCTTC. Translation gives CATSQGSYGYTF.

This clonotype is judged large. This chain connects TRBV4-3 to TRBJ2-1; D is unresolved. V lost 0 bases and J 1 base, leaving 1 base between the germline ends. Germline loops: CDR1 LGHNA, CDR2 YSLEER. The length of the CDR3 is 13 residues. The chain's CDR3 is CASSQESYNEQFF. CDR3 nucleotides: TGCGCCAGCAGCCAAGAATCCTACAATGAGCAGTTCTTC.

By share, this clonotype ranks as large (0.1 to 1%). The chain couples TRBV5-5 to TRBJ1-2; weak D call: TRBD1 (6 bases). The V and J ends lost 4 bases and 5 bases respectively, with 9 bases between them. The germline gives CDR1 SGHKS, CDR2 YYEKEE (reference sequence). This CDR3 has 12 residues. CDR3 sequence reads: CASSLGHYGYTF. CDR3 coding DNA: TGTGCCAGCAGCCTGGGACATTATGGCTACACCTTC.

This clonotype is categorized as medium-sized (0.01 to 0.1%). V and J are TRBV19 and TRBJ1-2; the D is unclear. The germline V gene has CDR1 LNHDA and CDR2 SQIVND (reference sequence). V was clipped by 3 bases and J by 3 bases, with 8 bases between them. The CDR3 extends over 13 amino acids. Here the CDR3 reads CASSMDAYYGYTF. CDR3 nucleotides: TGTGCCAGTAGTATGGACGCCTACTATGGCTACACCTTC. The whole variable domain, filled in from reference TRBV19 and TRBJ1-2, reads DGGITQSPKYLFRKEGQNVTLSCEQNLNHDAMYWYRQDPGQGLRLIYYSQIVNDFQKGDIAEGYSVSREKKESFPLTVTSAQKNPTAFYLCASSMDAYYGYTFGSGTRLTVV.

Within the sample, this clonotype is large. The rearrangement links TRBV6-1 to TRBJ2-7; D gene uncertain. With 4 bases removed from V and 6 bases from J, the gap between germline ends came to 13 bases. The CDR3 loop spans 13 amino acids. CDR1 and CDR2 (germline): MNHNS, SASEGT. The CDR3 sequence is CASSAVRSGEQYF. CDR3 bases: TGTGCCAGCAGTGCGGTCAGATCAGGCGAGCAGTACTTC.

In this sample, this clonotype is large. The CDR3 spells CATPDLSSYGYTF. The CDR3 nucleotides are TGTGCCACCCCAGACCTATCCTCCTATGGCTACACCTTC. The V gene is TRBV28, the J gene TRBJ1-2; D remains ambiguous. Trimming pared 10 bases from V and 4 bases from J, leaving 16 bases between. Germline loops: CDR1 MDHEN, CDR2 SYDVKM. CDR3 length: 13 residues.

This clonotype is termed large. The V call is TRBV6-5, the J call TRBJ1-2; no firm D call. V dropped 3 bases and J dropped 3 bases, with 8 bases sitting between them. Germline CDR1 is MNHEY and CDR2 is SVGAGI. This CDR3 contains 13 residues. CDR3 nucleotide sequence: TGTGCCAGCAGTTATGGGCGGGACTATGGCTACACCTTC. It yields the protein CASSYGRDYGYTF.

In its sample, this clonotype is large. The chain couples TRBV28 to TRBJ1-2, with D perhaps matching TRBD1 (5 bases). The germline V gene encodes CDR1 MDHEN and CDR2 SYDVKM. The V end was cut by 2 bases, the J end by 4 bases, with 11 bases between. The CDR3 totals 14 residues. The chain's CDR3 is CASSLASGTYGYTF. The CDR3 nucleotides read TGTGCCAGCAGTTTAGCATCAGGGACCTATGGCTACACCTTC.

By frequency in the sample, this clonotype is large. The chain joins TRBV4-2 to TRBJ2-1, with 7 nucleotides matching TRBD2. Trimming cost V 3 bases and J 7 bases; bases outside gene matches: 12. The length of the CDR3 is 16 residues. Germline loops: CDR1 LGHNA, CDR2 YNFKEQ. The CDR3 region has the DNA TGTGCCAGCAGCCACTTTGACCACCGGGGGGTAAATGAGCAGTTCTTC. This encodes CASSHFDHRGVNEQFF.

By sample fraction, this clonotype is large. The chain links TRBV27 to TRBJ1-5, with 9 bases that match TRBD1. Unmatched junction bases numbered 8, after V lost 5 bases and J lost 6 bases. The CDR3 covers 15 residues. Germline CDR1 is MNHEY and CDR2 is SMNVEV (reference sequence). The CDR3 DNA follows: TGTGCCAGCAGTGAATACCGACAGGGGGGTCAGCCCCAGCATTTT. Protein: CASSEYRQGGQPQHF.

By sample share, this clonotype is medium-sized (0.01 to 0.1%). The chain carries TRBV11-3 and TRBJ2-2; no firm D call. The germline V and J ends were trimmed by 3 bases and 4 bases, with 6 bases remaining between them. The germline CDR1 and CDR2 sequences are SGHNT and YENEEA. This CDR3 spans 13 amino acids. The CDR3 loop is CASSFEVTGELFF. CDR3 DNA sequence: TGTGCCAGCAGCTTTGAAGTCACCGGGGAGCTGTTTTTT.

This clonotype counts as medium-sized. The rearrangement uses TRBV6-5 and TRBJ2-5; 9 bases line up with TRBD2. Germline CDR1 MNHEY, CDR2 SVGAGI. After removal of 2 bases from V and 2 bases from J, the junction contained 3 bases not matched to a gene. This CDR3 has 15 residues. The CDR3, as DNA: TGTGCCAGCAGTTACGCGGGGGGGGGGCAAGAGACCCAGTACTTC. Residues: CASSYAGGGQETQYF.

This clonotype is large within its sample. The gene calls are TRBV12-3 or TRBV12-4 and TRBJ2-3; 7 nucleotides match TRBD1. Trimming removed 5 bases from V and 3 bases from J; junction bases left unmatched: 2. The CDR3 has 13 residues. The CDR3 DNA reads as TGTGCCAGCAGTCGACAGGGAACAGATACGCAGTATTTT. Encoded protein: CASSRQGTDTQYF.

This clonotype qualifies as large (0.1 to 1%). The chain links TRBV19 to TRBJ2-2, with a possible D match to TRBD2 (6 bases). From germline, CDR1 is LNHDA and CDR2 SQIVND (reference sequence). The CDR3 has 13 residues. V was cut by 8 bases and J by 0 bases, with 7 bases left in between. The CDR3 DNA is TGTGCCAGTGCGGGGCCGAACACCGGGGAGCTGTTTTTT. Amino acids: CASAGPNTGELFF. The complete variable domain, with remaining parts taken from reference TRBV19 and TRBJ2-2, reads DGGITQSPKYLFRKEGQNVTLSCEQNLNHDAMYWYRQDPGQGLRLIYYSQIVNDFQKGDIAEGYSVSREKKESFPLTVTSAQKNPTAFYLCASAGPNTGELFFGEGSRLTVL.

In its sample, this clonotype is medium-sized. The rearrangement links TRBV18 to TRBJ2-1; D assignment may be TRBD1 or TRBD2 (5 bases each). V was trimmed by 6 bases and J by 6 bases, leaving 15 bases between them. The germline V gene has CDR1 KGHSH and CDR2 LQKENI. The CDR3 runs to 14 residues. The CDR3 DNA reads as TGTGCCAGCTCCCCCGGGACGGCGATCAATGAGCAGTTCTTC. It specifies CASSPGTAINEQFF.

By proportion, this clonotype is medium-sized (0.01 to 0.1%). This chain connects TRBV4-1 to TRBJ2-6, with D tentatively TRBD1 or TRBD2 (6 bases each). The length of the CDR3 is 17 residues. The V and J ends lost 1 base and 5 bases respectively, with 15 bases between them. The V gene's germline CDR1 is MGHRA and CDR2 YSYEKL. The CDR3 loop is CASSQGSVGGRANVLTF. The CDR3 DNA reads TGCGCCAGCAGCCAAGGGTCAGTCGGGGGCAGGGCCAACGTCCTGACTTTC.